The 9 T cell receptor beta chains in this list originate from one sample, sequenced in a study of T and B cells in COVID-19 patients. From blood, roughly 250-550 ng of genomic DNA served as TRB template. BIOMED2 TRB-A/B primer pools were used in multiplex TRB PCR. TCRdb fed the multiplex PCR reads into MiXCR, producing one record per CDR3 protein. The repertoire has roughly 9,500 distinct CDR3 sequences, 25% to 30% of them found once; the top ten carry roughly a quarter. The sequenced sample was blood. Every receptor here comes from a human donor who had recovered from COVID-19.

This clonotype was seen ten or more times. This chain joins TRBV7-6 and TRBJ2-2; tentatively, D is TRBD1 (5 bases). Deletions cut 1 base from V and 4 bases from J, with 13 bases between. The CDR3 consists of 16 residues. Germline V gene sequence: CDR1 SGHVS, CDR2 FNYEAQ. The CDR3 loop is CASSLGQGTSTGELFF. The CDR3, as DNA: TGTGCCAGCAGCTTAGGGCAGGGAACGTCCACCGGGGAGCTGTTTTTT.

V usage is TRBV5-4 and J usage is TRBJ2-5, with 8 positions matching TRBD1. V gave up 4 bases and J gave up 4 bases; unmatched junction bases: 3. CDR1 is SGHNT and CDR2 is YYREEE in the germline V gene (reference sequence). This CDR3 is built from 13 residues. The CDR3 sequence is CASSRTGSETQYF. In DNA, the CDR3 is TGTGCCAGCAGCCGGACAGGGTCAGAGACCCAGTACTTC.

The table lists this clonotype with a few counts. The V call is TRBV5-1, the J call TRBJ2-5; 9 bases fit TRBD1. Trimming at V came to 0 bases and at J to 5 bases, leaving 5 bases not matched to a gene. This CDR3 comprises 15 residues. Per the germline V gene, CDR1 is SGHRS and CDR2 is YFSETQ. CDR3 in amino acids: CASSLGQGVGETQYF. The DNA for the CDR3 is TGCGCCAGCAGCTTGGGACAGGGGGTTGGGGAGACCCAGTACTTC. The full variable domain, completed using reference TRBV5-1 and TRBJ2-5, is KAGVTQTPRYLIKTRGQQVTLSCSPISGHRSVSWYQQTPGQGLQFLFEYFSETQRNKGNFPGRFSGRQFSNSRSEMNVSTLELGDSALYLCASSLGQGVGETQYFGPGTRLLVL.

This clonotype is medium-sized (0.01 to 0.1%). The chain uses TRBV5-6 and TRBJ1-2; D uncertain. CDR1 and CDR2 from the germline V gene are SGHDT and YYEEEE. V was trimmed by 1 base and J by 7 bases, leaving 5 bases between them. This CDR3 is built from 11 residues. The CDR3 bases are TGTGCCAGCAGCTTGAACGGTGGCTACACCTTC. Translation: CASSLNGGYTF. Full variable domain (outside the CDR3, taken from reference TRBV5-6 and TRBJ1-2): DAGVTQSPTHLIKTRGQQVTLRCSPKSGHDTVSWYQQALGQGPQFIFQYYEEEERQRGNFPDRFSGHQFPNYSSELNVNALLLGDSALYLCASSLNGGYTFGSGTRLTVV.

This clonotype is a singleton in its sample. This chain uses TRBV7-6 with TRBJ1-1; D gene uncertain. CDR1 and CDR2 (germline): SGHVS, FNYEAQ. Trimming pared 7 bases from V and 1 base from J, leaving 7 bases between. This CDR3 comprises 12 residues. The CDR3 bases are TGTGCCAGCAACACAGAGAACACTGAAGCTTTCTTT. Protein sequence: CASNTENTEAFF. The whole variable domain, filled in from reference TRBV7-6 and TRBJ1-1, reads GAGVSQSPRYKVTKRGQDVALRCDPISGHVSLYWYRQALGQGPEFLTYFNYEAQQDKSGLPNDRFSAERPEGSISTLTIQRTEQRDSAMYRCASNTENTEAFFGQGTRLTVV.

Within the sample, this clonotype is medium-sized. V and J are TRBV12-3 or TRBV12-4 and TRBJ2-1; 9 nucleotides align to TRBD2. This CDR3 comprises 14 residues. The J segment lost 8 bases and the V segment lost 4 bases, leaving 6 bases of the junction unmatched. This CDR3 reads CASSSAGGMDEQFF. In DNA form, the CDR3 reads TGTGCCAGCAGTTCCGCGGGGGGGATGGATGAGCAGTTCTTC.

Comments on this clonotype: A much more abundant neighbour one base away suggests this may be a read error. The CDR3 protein is CASSPPGGYNEEFF. In nucleotides, the CDR3 is TGTGCCAGCAGTCCCCCCGGGGGATACAATGAGGAGTTCTTC. The chain employs TRBV27 and TRBJ2-1, with D perhaps matching TRBD2 (6 bases). Germline CDR1 is MNHEY and CDR2 is SMNVEV (reference sequence). There are 14 residues in the CDR3.

This clonotype is categorized as medium-sized (0.01 to 0.1%). The chain is built from TRBV6-5 and TRBJ2-5, with D tentatively TRBD1 or TRBD2 (5 bases each). Deletions cut 0 bases from V and 5 bases from J, with 16 bases between. The CDR3 has 16 amino acids. Germline values: CDR1 MNHEY, CDR2 SVGAGI. Written as DNA, the CDR3 is TGTGCCAGCAGTTACTCGGGACCTAACCCTGCGGAGACCCAGTACTTC. Translation: CASSYSGPNPAETQYF.

Relative to its sample, this clonotype is medium-sized. V and J are TRBV19 and TRBJ2-1; D is undetermined. Trimming removed 7 bases from V and 4 bases from J, with 14 bases in between. The germline CDR1 and CDR2 sequences are LNHDA and SQIVND (reference sequence). The CDR3 has 14 residues. CDR3 sequence: CASKERADYNEQFF. The CDR3 DNA reads as TGTGCCAGTAAAGAAAGAGCAGATTACAATGAGCAGTTCTTC.